This T cell receptor (beta chain) appears in the sequencing data of a study of cytomegalovirus exposure and HLA in healthy donors. Study-wide context: Some 87 million unique TCRs from HLA-typed donors were held in an early release of data.

Findings and limits, study-wide: The authors considered a cluster of highly shared sequence variants likely to be a sequencing artifact. Certain indistinguishable V segments, among them TRBV6-2 and TRBV6-3, were excluded.

13 Jbeta primers and 60 Vbeta primers were used for the PCR. Profiled with immunoSEQ multiplex PCR; TCRdb holds only in-frame clones, not every one. The repertoire includes about 140,000 clones, about 80% of them detected once, and 1.5% to 2% sits in the top ten. The germline V and J ends were trimmed by 7 bases and 0 bases, with 6 bases remaining between them. CDR1 SGHTA and CDR2 FQGNSA come from the germline V gene. There are 12 residues in the CDR3. As concerns this clone: Its antigen is not known.

The receptor was isolated from a woman aged 40 to 50 in good health and CMV-seronegative. This chain links TRBV7-2 with TRBJ2-5; D is unresolved. Sequenced: PBMCs. CDR3: CASTSNQETQYF. The CDR3, as DNA: TGTGCCAGCACCAGTAACCAAGAGACCCAGTACTTC. The full variable domain, in which reference TRBV7-2 and TRBJ2-5 provide the parts outside the CDR3, is GAGVSQSPSNKVTEKGKDVELRCDPISGHTALYWYRQSLGQGLEFLIYFQGNSAPDKSGLPSDRFSAERTGGSVSTLTIQRTQQEDSAVYLCASTSNQETQYFGPGTRLLVL.